The sequence of this TCR beta chain was determined in a study of human T cells and chemical hapten exposure. The time point denotes: patch test 3, about 24 weeks after DPC sensitization. Treatment specified: therapeutic diphenylcyclopropenone sensitization with weekly scalp DPC. Germline V gene sequence: CDR1 LNHNV, CDR2 YYDKDF (reference sequence). This CDR3 comprises 15 residues. The V gene end was trimmed by 8 bases and the J gene end by 5 bases; junction bases not matched to a gene: 6. MiXCR was run by TCRdb on the RACE reads, yielding one entry per CDR3 protein. The sample contains fewer than 55,000 distinct CDR3 sequences, roughly 10% of which appear only once.

The chain joins TRBV15 to TRBJ2-2; the match to TRBD1 covers 12 bases. This clonotype was sampled from a middle-aged woman with alopecia areata. Some clones in this sample may be carry-over from other donors' samples. This material consisted of whole blood, taken in connection with sensitization to the hapten diphenylcyclopropenone (DPC). The CDR3 DNA follows: TGTGCCACCCGCACGGGACAGGGGGCAACCGGGGAGCTGTTTTTT. It yields the protein CATRTGQGATGELFF.